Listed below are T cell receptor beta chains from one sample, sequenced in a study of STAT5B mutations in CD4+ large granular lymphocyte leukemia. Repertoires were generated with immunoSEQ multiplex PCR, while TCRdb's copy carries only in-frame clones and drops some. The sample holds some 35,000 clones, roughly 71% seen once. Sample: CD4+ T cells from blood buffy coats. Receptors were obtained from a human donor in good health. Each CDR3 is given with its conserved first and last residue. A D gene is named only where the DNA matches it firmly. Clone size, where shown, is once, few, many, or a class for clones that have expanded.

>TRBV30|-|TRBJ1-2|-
TGTGCCTGGAGTGTGGAGTACAGCCTTAAACCAATCAATAACTATGGCTACACCTTC
CAWSVEYSLKPINNYGYTF
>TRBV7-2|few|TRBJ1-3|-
TGTGCCAGCAGCTCCGGCCAGCCTGGAAACACCATATATTTT
CASSSGQPGNTIYF
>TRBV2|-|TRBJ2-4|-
TGTGCCAGCAGGGACGCAGGGGGGGAGGTCATTCAGTACTTC
CASRDAGGEVIQYF
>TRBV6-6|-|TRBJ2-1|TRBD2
TGTGCCAGCAGTCCGACTAGCGGGGGGGTGAATGAGCAGTTCTTC
CASSPTSGGVNEQFF
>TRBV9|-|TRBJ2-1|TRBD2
TGTGCCAGCAGCGTAGCGCCTAGCGGGGGGGCCCTACCCAATGAGCAGTTCTTC
CASSVAPSGGALPNEQFF
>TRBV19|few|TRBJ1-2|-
TGTGCCAGTAGTATAACGATGAGGGACTATGGCTACACCTTC
CASSITMRDYGYTF
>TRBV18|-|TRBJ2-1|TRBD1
TGTGCCAGCTCACCAACAGGGGCTTTCGGGATCGGGGAGCAGTTCTTC
CASSPTGAFGIGEQFF
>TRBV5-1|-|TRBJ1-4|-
TGCGCCAGCAGCACCACCGCAGCTAATGAAAAACTGTTTTTT
CASSTTAANEKLFF
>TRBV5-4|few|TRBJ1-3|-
TGTGCCAGCAGCTTGGGAGCTGGAAACACCATATATTTT
CASSLGAGNTIYF
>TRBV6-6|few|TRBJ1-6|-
TGTGCCGGCCGCCGGGGCTCCTATAATTCACCCCTCCACTTT
CAGRRGSYNSPLHF
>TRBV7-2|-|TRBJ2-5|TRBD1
TGTGCCAGCAGCTCCCGGACAGGGGACTGGACCCAGTACTTC
CASSSRTGDWTQYF
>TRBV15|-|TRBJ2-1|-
TGTGCCACCAGCCGTGGGCCGCCGGGTGAGCAGTTCTTC
CATSRGPPGEQFF
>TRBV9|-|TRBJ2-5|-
TGTGCCAGCAGCGTAGGGGCAGGAGAGACCCAGTACTTC
CASSVGAGETQYF
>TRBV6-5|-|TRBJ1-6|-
TGTGCCAGCAGTTACTCGAACCACCCTTATTCACCCCTCCACTTT
CASSYSNHPYSPLHF
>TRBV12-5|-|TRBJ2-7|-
TGTGCTAGTGGTCCATACCGAGGACAGTCTTGGTACGAGCAGTACTTC
CASGPYRGQSWYEQYF
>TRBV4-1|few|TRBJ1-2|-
TGCGCCAGCAGCCAAGGGCAGCTTAACTATGGCTACACCTTC
CASSQGQLNYGYTF
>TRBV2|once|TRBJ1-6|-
TGTGCCAGCTCCGGGAATAATTCACCCCTCCACTTT
CASSGNNSPLHF
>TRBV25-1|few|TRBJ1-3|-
TGTGCCAGCAGTGACGGGATACTCGCCTCTGGAAACACCATATATTTT
CASSDGILASGNTIYF
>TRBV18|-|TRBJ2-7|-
TGTGCCAGCTCACCAGCGGGTGGAGAGCAGTACTTC
CASSPAGGEQYF
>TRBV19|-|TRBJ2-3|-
TGTGCCAGTAGTCGTGCTGGGCCCACAGATACGCAGTATTTT
CASSRAGPTDTQYF